This TCR beta chain derives from a study of blood T cell repertoires in COVID-19. Authors' data handling: Reference gene primer amplification gave nucleated cell count estimates. Here immunoSEQ multiplex PCR was the method, and the copy in TCRdb shows in-frame clones only, minus some. V and J calls and clone size are those listed in that table; D and trimming were worked out from the DNA. Counted here are about 83,000 clones, about 88% occurring once; the ten biggest clones make up 16%. Per germline, CDR1 LNHDA and CDR2 SQIVND (reference sequence). Trimming took 7 bases from V and 1 from J, leaving 17 bases between them. The CDR3 runs 15 residues.

The sample was peripheral blood. V is TRBV19 and J is TRBJ2-7, with a possible D match to TRBD1 (6 bases). This TCR was recovered from a woman of 80 years or more with active or convalescent COVID-19. This CDR3 is CASTSGDGRSYEQYF. Written as DNA, the CDR3 is TGTGCCAGTACCTCAGGGGACGGACGTTCCTACGAGCAGTACTTC.